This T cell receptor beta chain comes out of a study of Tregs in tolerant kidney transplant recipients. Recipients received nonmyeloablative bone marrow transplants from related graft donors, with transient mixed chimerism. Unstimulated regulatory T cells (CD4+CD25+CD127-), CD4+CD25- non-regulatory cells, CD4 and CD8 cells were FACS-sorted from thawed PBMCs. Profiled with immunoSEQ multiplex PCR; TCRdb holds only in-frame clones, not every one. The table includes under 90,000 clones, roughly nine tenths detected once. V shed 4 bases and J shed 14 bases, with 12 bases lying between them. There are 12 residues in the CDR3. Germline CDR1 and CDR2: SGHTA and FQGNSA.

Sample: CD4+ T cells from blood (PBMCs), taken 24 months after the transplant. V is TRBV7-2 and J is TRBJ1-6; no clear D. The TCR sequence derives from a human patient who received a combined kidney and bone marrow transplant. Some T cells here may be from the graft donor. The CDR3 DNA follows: TGTGCCAGCAGCTATTCCGGTCTTACCCTCCACTTT. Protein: CASSYSGLTLHF.